This T cell receptor (beta chain) was sequenced during a study of T cell changes during pregnancy in multiple sclerosis. The J segment lost 5 bases and the V segment lost 8 bases, leaving 12 bases of the junction unmatched. The CDR3 covers 15 residues. CDR1 MNHEY and CDR2 SVGAGI come from the germline V gene. This table comes from immunoSEQ multiplex PCR, and its TCRdb copy is limited to in-frame clones, with some not included. The table records about 38,000 clones, 85% to 95% of them present only once. The sample in question was CD4+ T cells from peripheral blood mononuclear cells, obtained after pregnancy. The genes are TRBV6-5 and TRBJ2-5; 9 bases match TRBD2. The TCR originated in a female donor in good health, enrolled as a control in a pregnancy study. CDR3 sequence: CASGGIAGVGETQYF. In DNA form, the CDR3 reads TGTGCCAGCGGGGGGATAGCGGGAGTAGGTGAGACCCAGTACTTC.